This TCR beta chain is from a study of human T cells and chemical hapten exposure. TCRdb redid the calling of the RACE reads with MiXCR, one entry per CDR3 protein. The sample consists of some 360,000 distinct CDR3 sequences, less than 6.5% of them appearing once. The germline V gene has CDR1 SGHTA and CDR2 FQGNSA. Between the trimmed V and J ends, which lost 2 bases and 2 bases, there was a span of 8 bases. The CDR3 is 14 residues long. This clonotype was seen many times. The time point was: pre-sensitization, week 0. The treatment denotes: therapeutic diphenylcyclopropenone sensitization with weekly scalp DPC. Blood collection took place prior to placing each patch test. Patients had alopecia, were aged 18 to 70, and were not pregnant.

Sequenced here: whole blood, sampled in connection with sensitization to the hapten diphenylcyclopropenone (DPC). The chain combines TRBV7-2 with TRBJ2-3; D possibly corresponds to TRBD2 (5 bases). The receptor's source is a woman between 50 and 59 years old with alopecia areata. Some clones in this sample may be carry-over from other donors' samples. The CDR3, as DNA: TGTGCCAGCAGCTTACCGGGAAACACAGATACGCAGTATTTT. Residues: CASSLPGNTDTQYF.